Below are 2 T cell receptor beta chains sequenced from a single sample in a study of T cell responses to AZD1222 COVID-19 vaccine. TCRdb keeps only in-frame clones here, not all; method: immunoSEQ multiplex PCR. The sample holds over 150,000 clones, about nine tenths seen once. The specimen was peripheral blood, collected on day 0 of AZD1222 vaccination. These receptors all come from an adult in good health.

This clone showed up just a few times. The CDR3 sequence is CASSRKQGDQETQYF. CDR3 DNA sequence: TGTGCCAGCAGCCGGAAACAGGGGGACCAAGAGACCCAGTACTTC. The chain uses TRBV4-2 and TRBJ2-5; 8 bases agree with TRBD1. CDR1 is LGHNA, CDR2 YNFKEQ, per germline. This CDR3 region has 15 residues. With 4 bases clipped from V and 0 bases from J, the junction kept 4 bases outside the gene matches.

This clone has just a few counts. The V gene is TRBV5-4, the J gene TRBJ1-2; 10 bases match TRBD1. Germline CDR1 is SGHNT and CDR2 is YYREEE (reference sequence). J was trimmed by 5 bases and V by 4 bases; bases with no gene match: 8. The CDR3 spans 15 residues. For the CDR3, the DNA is TGTGCCAGCAGCATCGGACAGGGGGTAGTGTATGGCTACACCTTC. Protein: CASSIGQGVVYGYTF.